A single sample gave rise to the 17 T cell receptor beta chains below, sequenced in a study of blood T cell repertoires in COVID-19. Only in-frame clones appear in the TCRdb table, and some are missing; sequencing was by immunoSEQ multiplex PCR. This table has tens of thousands of clones, roughly 91% appearing once. The sequenced material came from peripheral blood. The receptors were sampled from a man in his fifties with COVID-19, enrolled during active disease.

This chain joins TRBV5-1 and TRBJ2-7, with 7 bases lining up with TRBD2. Germline V gene data show CDR1 as SGHRS and CDR2 as YFSETQ. The CDR3 contains 15 residues. V lost 0 bases to trimming and J lost 3 bases; unmatched junction nucleotides: 6. The CDR3 region has the DNA TGCGCCAGCAGCTTGGGGTGGGAGGGCGGCTACGAGCAGTACTTC. Protein sequence: CASSLGWEGGYEQYF.

J is TRBJ2-1 and V is TRBV4-2; 8 bases agree with TRBD2. Per germline, CDR1 LGHNA and CDR2 YNFKEQ. This CDR3 has 15 amino acids. V dropped 3 bases and J dropped 2; count of bases not matched to a gene: 3. The CDR3 reads CASSHGLAPYNEQFF. The CDR3 DNA reads as TGTGCCAGCAGCCACGGACTAGCTCCCTACAATGAGCAGTTCTTC.

This chain joins TRBV5-6 and TRBJ2-7; maybe TRBD1 (6 bases). Germline assignment: CDR1 SGHDT and CDR2 YYEEEE. V was shortened by 4 bases and J by 5 bases, with 13 bases between the two germline ends. This CDR3 comprises 13 residues. CDR3 DNA sequence: TGTGCCAGCAGCGTACAGGGTCTCAACGAGCAGTACTTC. This gives the protein CASSVQGLNEQYF.

V gene TRBV5-4 combines with J gene TRBJ2-3; a possible D gene is TRBD2 (6 bases). The V gene lost 0 bases and the J gene lost 4 bases, with 12 bases spanning the gap. The CDR3 length is 15 residues. Germline V gene lookup returns CDR1 SGHNT and CDR2 YYREEE (reference sequence). In DNA form, the CDR3 reads TGTGCCAGCAGCTTGGTGGCTAGCGCGGCAGATACGCAGTATTTT. Translating gives CASSLVASAADTQYF. Combining the CDR3 with reference TRBV5-4 and TRBJ2-3 gives the whole variable domain ETGVTQSPTHLIKTRGQQVTLRCSSQSGHNTVSWYQQALGQGPQFIFQYYREEENGRGNFPPRFSGLQFPNYSSELNVNALELDDSALYLCASSLVASAADTQYFGPGTRLTVL.

The chain employs TRBV28 and TRBJ1-6; D gene unclear. CDR3 length: 15 residues. Trimming shortened V by 3 bases and J by 12 bases, and 18 bases separated the two germline ends. Germline values: CDR1 MDHEN, CDR2 SYDVKM. CDR3 protein: CASSLNSPGRVPLHF. The CDR3 DNA follows: TGTGCCAGCAGTTTGAACTCTCCTGGGAGGGTACCCCTCCACTTT. The full variable domain, with the rest looked up from reference TRBV28 and TRBJ1-6, is DVKVTQSSRYLVKRTGEKVFLECVQDMDHENMFWYRQDPGLGLRLIYFSYDVKMKEKGDIPEGYSVSREKKERFSLILESASTNQTSMYLCASSLNSPGRVPLHFGNGTRLTVT.

This rearrangement joins TRBV6-5 to TRBJ2-7; D possibly corresponds to TRBD1 (8 bases). The CDR3 has 13 residues. V dropped 7 bases and J dropped 6 bases, with 16 bases sitting between them. Germline-derived CDR1 and CDR2 are MNHEY and SVGAGI. CDR3 region: CASTWTGRGEQYF. The DNA of the CDR3 is TGTGCCAGCACCTGGACAGGGAGGGGCGAGCAGTACTTC.

The chain combines TRBV28 with TRBJ2-2, with 12 bases matching TRBD2. With 6 bases clipped from V and 4 bases from J, the junction kept 6 bases outside the gene matches. The CDR3 covers 16 residues. Germline CDR1 and CDR2: MDHEN and SYDVKM. CDR3 DNA: TGTGCCAGCAGAGCGACTAGCGGGAGTCGCACCGGGGAGCTGTTTTTT. Residues: CASRATSGSRTGELFF. The full variable domain, with the rest looked up from reference TRBV28 and TRBJ2-2, is DVKVTQSSRYLVKRTGEKVFLECVQDMDHENMFWYRQDPGLGLRLIYFSYDVKMKEKGDIPEGYSVSREKKERFSLILESASTNQTSMYLCASRATSGSRTGELFFGEGSRLTVL.

The chain employs TRBV6-2 or TRBV6-3 and TRBJ2-7; tentatively, D is TRBD2 (6 bases). With 3 bases removed from V and 5 bases from J, the gap between germline ends came to 14 bases. This CDR3 is built from 14 residues. The germline V gene has CDR1 MNHEY and CDR2 SVGEGT. In nucleotides, the CDR3 is TGTGCCAGCAGTTATTCGCGGGATGCCCACGAGCAGTACTTC. Its translation is CASSYSRDAHEQYF.

The rearrangement joins TRBV5-1 to TRBJ1-4; tentatively, D is TRBD1 (5 bases). This CDR3 is built from 15 residues. The V end lost 0 bases, the J end lost 1 base, and 7 bases lay between the germline ends. Germline V gene sequence: CDR1 SGHRS, CDR2 YFSETQ. The DNA for the CDR3 is TGCGCCAGCAGCTTGGAGCAGGGAACTAATGAAAAACTGTTTTTT. Residues: CASSLEQGTNEKLFF. The entire variable domain, with the rest obtained from reference TRBV5-1 and TRBJ1-4, is as follows: KAGVTQTPRYLIKTRGQQVTLSCSPISGHRSVSWYQQTPGQGLQFLFEYFSETQRNKGNFPGRFSGRQFSNSRSEMNVSTLELGDSALYLCASSLEQGTNEKLFFGSGTQLSVL.

The V call is TRBV15, the J call TRBJ2-5; D ambiguous. CDR3 length: 14 residues. Looked up from germline, CDR1 is LNHNV and CDR2 is YYDKDF (reference sequence). Trimming removed 0 bases from V and 4 bases from J, with 9 bases in between. CDR3 sequence: CATSRDRNGETQYF. In DNA, the CDR3 is TGTGCCACCAGCAGAGATCGAAACGGAGAGACCCAGTACTTC.

This clone was found once. The chain carries TRBV19 and TRBJ1-6; 8 bases line up with TRBD1. J was trimmed by 8 bases and V by 0 bases; bases with no gene match: 3. Germline lookup yields CDR1 LNHDA and CDR2 SQIVND (reference sequence). The CDR3 is 15 amino acids. CDR3 protein: CASSIDTTGDSPLHF. The CDR3 nucleotides are TGTGCCAGTAGTATAGACACGACAGGGGATTCACCCCTCCACTTT. The full variable domain, in which reference TRBV19 and TRBJ1-6 provide the parts outside the CDR3, is DGGITQSPKYLFRKEGQNVTLSCEQNLNHDAMYWYRQDPGQGLRLIYYSQIVNDFQKGDIAEGYSVSREKKESFPLTVTSAQKNPTAFYLCASSIDTTGDSPLHFGNGTRLTVT.

The rearrangement links TRBV9 to TRBJ1-1; D unresolved. The CDR3 consists of 14 residues. V was trimmed by 0 bases and J by 4 bases, leaving 10 bases between them. Germline assignment: CDR1 SGDLS and CDR2 YYNGEE. CDR3 DNA: TGTGCCAGCAGCGTAGGAGGGCTAGGCACTGAAGCTTTCTTT. Its protein is CASSVGGLGTEAFF.

The chain combines TRBV7-6 with TRBJ1-1, with a weak D call TRBD1 (5 bases). The CDR3 has 19 residues. Germline V gene sequence: CDR1 SGHVS, CDR2 FNYEAQ. V was clipped by 2 bases and J by 1 base, with 23 bases between them. In DNA form, the CDR3 reads TGTGCCAGCAGCTTACCCAACCTGGGACTTCCCCCATGGAACACTGAAGCTTTCTTT. It yields the protein CASSLPNLGLPPWNTEAFF.

V and J are TRBV12-3 or TRBV12-4 and TRBJ1-2; D might be TRBD1 (5 bases). V was cut by 2 bases and J by 8 bases, with 9 bases left in between. This CDR3 comprises 12 residues. The CDR3 DNA reads as TGTGCCAGCAGTTTAAGGGGAAGAGGCTACACCTTC. Translation gives CASSLRGRGYTF.

CDR3: CASTGQRNTEAFF. In DNA form, the CDR3 reads TGTGCCAGCACGGGACAGAGGAACACTGAAGCTTTCTTT. The chain is built from TRBV18 and TRBJ1-1, with 7 nucleotides matching TRBD1. The CDR3 spans 13 residues. The germline CDR1 and CDR2 sequences are KGHSH and LQKENI. The J segment lost 1 base and the V segment lost 8 bases, leaving 4 bases of the junction unmatched. The full variable domain, with the rest looked up from reference TRBV18 and TRBJ1-1, is NAGVMQNPRHLVRRRGQEARLRCSPMKGHSHVYWYRQLPEEGLKFMVYLQKENIIDESGMPKERFSAEFPKEGPSILRIQQVVRGDSAAYFCASTGQRNTEAFFGQGTRLTVV.

V usage is TRBV19 and J usage is TRBJ2-3; weak D call: TRBD1 (5 bases). The V end was cut by 4 bases, the J end by 2 bases, with 16 bases between. Germline V gene lookup returns CDR1 LNHDA and CDR2 SQIVND (reference sequence). The length of the CDR3 is 16 residues. CDR3 nucleotides: TGTGCCAGTAGTACCGATTACGACAGATACACAGATACGCAGTATTTT. Translating gives CASSTDYDRYTDTQYF.

The rearrangement links TRBV10-3 to TRBJ1-4, with D possibly TRBD1 on 6 matching bases. With 3 bases removed from V and 8 bases from J, the gap between germline ends came to 7 bases. This CDR3 contains 12 residues. Germline CDR1 and CDR2: ENHRY and SYGVKD. CDR3 DNA sequence: TGTGCCATCAGTGAACAGGGCGAAAAACTGTTTTTT. Its translation is CAISEQGEKLFF.